The clone carrying this T cell receptor beta chain was counted a few times. The antigen is not known. Healthy Caucasians made up all donors. Germline V CDR1 and CDR2: SGHRS, YFSETQ. The J segment lost 7 bases and the V segment lost 0 bases, leaving 4 bases of the junction unmatched. CDR3 size: 13 residues. This entry comes from a study of identical twins. Study-level findings and limits: Twins shared beta out-of-frame sequences in excess, but this excess was weaker. Rather than following the same donors, the conclusions depended on cross-sectional statistical analysis.

Template switching supplied a universal primer site; unique molecular identifiers were carried on the cDNA. TCRdb processed the 5' RACE reads anew with MiXCR; each CDR3 protein has one entry. The table lists approximately 230,000 distinct CDR3 sequences, around 6.5% of them singletons, with more than 14% in the top ten. These data are also associated with another study on T cells expressing NK-cell markers.

The chain joins TRBV5-1 to TRBJ2-7; 7 nucleotides line up with TRBD1. The specimen was CD8+ T cells sorted from blood. The clonotype was recovered from a woman aged 18-29 years in good health. CDR3 loop: CASSLEDRWEQYF. CDR3 in DNA: TGCGCCAGCAGCTTGGAGGACAGGTGGGAGCAGTACTTC.